The next 19 T cell receptor beta chains were all read from a single sample in a study of T cell repertoires in cytomegalovirus infection (dated 2019 in TCRdb). Sequencing was carried out with an Illumina HiSeq 1500. TCRdb itself trimmed the public reads at Q25 with fastp, ran MiXCR and retained productive beta chains. Each CDR3 protein appears once, grouped with its most common genes and DNA. A total of about 570,000 distinct CDR3 sequences appear in this sample, 35% to 50% of them only once. 40% to 60% of the sample is in the top ten clones. What these receptors recognize is not known. What this sample's treatment or condition label stands for: in vitro stimulation with specific CMV peptide epitopes to enrich CMV-specific T cells. Here the sequenced sample was cultured PBMCs, taken from culture after CMV antigen stimulation. The origin of the receptors is a human donor in good health (CMV status not recorded). Some clones in this sample may be carry-over from other donors' samples.

This clonotype has a handful of counts. The V gene is TRBV11-2, the J gene TRBJ1-1, with 8 bases identical to TRBD1. Germline CDR1 SGHAT, CDR2 FQNNGV. The CDR3 spans 15 residues. Trimming cost V 3 bases and J 1 base; bases outside gene matches: 4. CDR3 loop: CASSFAGTGNTEAFF. The CDR3 bases are TGTGCCAGCAGCTTCGCCGGGACAGGGAACACTGAAGCTTTCTTT.

In DNA, the CDR3 is TGTGCCAGCAGTGGTAGCGGGGGGGCCCGGGATACGCAGTATTTT. This codes for CASSGSGGARDTQYF. The rearrangement uses TRBV6-1 and TRBJ2-3; 11 bases line up with TRBD2. CDR3 length equals 15 residues. V gave up 4 bases and J gave up 6 bases; unmatched junction bases: 6. CDR1 is MNHNS, CDR2 SASEGT, per germline.

V usage is TRBV5-1 and J usage is TRBJ2-1; no clear D. Germline V gene lookup returns CDR1 SGHRS and CDR2 YFSETQ. V dropped 1 base and J dropped 5 bases, with 13 bases sitting between them. This CDR3 comprises 15 residues. The CDR3: CASSLWAFPDNEQFF. In nucleotides, the CDR3 is TGCGCCAGCAGCTTGTGGGCTTTTCCGGACAATGAGCAGTTCTTC.

In its sample, this clonotype was seen a few times. The chain links TRBV11-1 to TRBJ1-1; D gene ambiguous. The V end was cut by 8 bases, the J end by 1 base, with 8 bases between. The germline V gene has CDR1 SGHAT and CDR2 FQDESV (reference sequence). The CDR3 totals 12 residues. The CDR3 DNA reads TGTGCCAGCGGGTACCGGAACACTGAAGCTTTCTTT. The encoded protein is CASGYRNTEAFF.

The chain carries TRBV7-6 and TRBJ2-2; TRBD1 matches at 8 bases. Trimming cost V 2 bases and J 6 bases; bases outside gene matches: 14. The CDR3 totals 18 residues. CDR1 is SGHVS and CDR2 is FNYEAQ in the germline V gene. The CDR3 sequence is CASSLNRGMVINAGELFF. DNA of the CDR3: TGTGCCAGCAGCTTAAACAGGGGGATGGTGATCAACGCCGGGGAGCTGTTTTTT.

The table lists this clonotype with a few counts. The J gene is TRBJ2-7, the V gene TRBV27; D possibly corresponds to TRBD1 (6 bases). There are 15 residues in the CDR3. Trimming left V 6 bases short and J 6 bases short, with 21 bases between. Germline V gene data show CDR1 as MNHEY and CDR2 as SMNVEV (reference sequence). The CDR3 protein is CASSLNRALMAEQYF. The CDR3, as DNA: TGTGCCAGCAGCCTAAACAGGGCCCTCATGGCCGAGCAGTACTTC.

This clonotype was counted only a few times. The chain joins TRBV12-3 or TRBV12-4 to TRBJ1-2; D may be TRBD1 (5 bases). Trimming removed 6 bases at V and 10 bases at J, with 12 bases between. CDR3 length: 11 residues. CDR3 DNA sequence: TGTGCCAGCAGCGAGGGGTTTGACTACACCTTC. Encoded protein: CASSEGFDYTF.

The chain carries TRBV12-5 and TRBJ1-5; D is ambiguous. This CDR3 is 14 amino acids long. Germline assignment: CDR1 LGHNT and CDR2 FRNRAP. The ends were cut back, 0 bases at V and 5 bases at J, with 8 bases in the middle. DNA of the CDR3: TGTGCTAGTGGTTTGGTATTGGGTTATCAGCCCCAGCATTTT. Protein product: CASGLVLGYQPQHF.

This clonotype has more than one count but fewer than ten. The J gene is TRBJ2-2, the V gene TRBV28; a possible D gene is TRBD2 (5 bases). The CDR3 loop spans 16 amino acids. Per the germline V gene, CDR1 is MDHEN and CDR2 is SYDVKM. V was clipped by 3 bases and J by 4 bases, with 15 bases between them. Written as DNA, the CDR3 is TGTGCCAGCAGTTTTCCTGTCCACGAGGGCACCGGGGAGCTGTTTTTT. Translating gives CASSFPVHEGTGELFF.

This chain uses TRBV6-5 with TRBJ2-5; a weak D match, TRBD1 (5 bases). V shed 0 bases and J shed 4 bases, with 12 bases lying between them. The CDR3 totals 15 residues. Per germline, CDR1 MNHEY and CDR2 SVGAGI. The CDR3 bases are TGTGCCAGCAGTTACTCGATTGGGGCCCTAGAGACCCAGTACTTC. Protein product: CASSYSIGALETQYF.

In this sample, this clonotype turned up a few times. The chain has TRBV4-2 and TRBJ2-5; 10 bases are a match to TRBD2. Germline V gene lookup returns CDR1 LGHNA and CDR2 YNFKEQ. The CDR3 runs 15 residues. Trimming took 2 bases from V and 5 from J; bases not matched to a gene: 5. In DNA form, the CDR3 reads TGTGCCAGCAGCCAACAAGCGGGGGGGGCGGAGACCCAGTACTTC. Translating it yields CASSQQAGGAETQYF.

This chain uses TRBV7-6 with TRBJ1-2; possibly TRBD1 for D (5 bases). V was trimmed by 4 bases and J by 3 bases, leaving 27 bases between them. Germline V gives CDR1 SGHVS, CDR2 FNYEAQ. This CDR3 is 19 amino acids long. The CDR3 DNA reads as TGTGCCAGCAGCTCGATTATTAGGACGGGGGTGGCGTTGGACTATGGCTACACCTTC. Its protein product is CASSSIIRTGVALDYGYTF.

The chain has TRBV4-3 and TRBJ2-3, with TRBD2 matching over 9 bases. Germline V gives CDR1 LGHNA, CDR2 YSLEER. With 1 base clipped from V and 4 bases from J, the junction kept 0 bases outside the gene matches. This CDR3 has 14 amino acids. CDR3 region: CASSQGGRADTQYF. The CDR3 region has the DNA TGCGCCAGCAGCCAAGGCGGGAGGGCAGATACGCAGTATTTT.

The V gene is TRBV6-2 or TRBV6-3, the J gene TRBJ1-5; maybe TRBD1 (6 bases). Germline CDR1 is MNHEY and CDR2 is SVGEGT. V gave up 1 base and J gave up 1 base, with 14 bases separating them. The CDR3 totals 17 residues. The CDR3 nucleotides read TGTGCCAGCAGTTACTACCTCAGGGGCCCCAGCAATCAGCCCCAGCATTTT. As protein: CASSYYLRGPSNQPQHF.

This rearrangement joins TRBV7-2 to TRBJ2-7; a weak D match, TRBD1 (6 bases). V lost 5 bases and J lost 5, with 19 bases in between. The CDR3 contains 15 residues. Looked up from germline, CDR1 is SGHTA and CDR2 is FQGNSA. The chain's CDR3 is CASSPYFTGSNEQYF. CDR3 in DNA: TGTGCCAGCAGCCCCTATTTTACAGGGTCCAACGAGCAGTACTTC.

The V call is TRBV20-1, the J call TRBJ1-2, with D possibly matching TRBD1 (5 bases). Germline lookup yields CDR1 DFQATT and CDR2 SNEGSKA (reference sequence). Trimming stripped 3 bases from V and 5 bases from J, with 10 bases between. The CDR3 consists of 12 residues. In DNA form, the CDR3 reads TGCAGTGCTAGGGGGGGTTCGTATGGCTACACCTTC. As protein: CSARGGSYGYTF.

The chain carries TRBV19 and TRBJ1-3; no clear D gene. CDR3 length equals 12 residues. From germline, CDR1 is LNHDA and CDR2 SQIVND (reference sequence). The V and J ends lost 4 bases and 3 bases respectively, with 4 bases between them. CDR3 DNA: TGTGCCAGTAGTACCGTTGGAAACACCATATATTTT. Amino acid sequence: CASSTVGNTIYF.

This clonotype was found many times. The rearrangement joins TRBV7-8 to TRBJ1-4, with D possibly TRBD1 on 5 matching bases. The CDR3 covers 15 residues. V was pared by 5 bases and J by 1 base, with 11 bases between. CDR1 SGHVS and CDR2 FQNEAQ come from the germline V gene. This CDR3 reads CASSQGGGTNEKLFF. The CDR3 nucleotides are TGTGCCAGCAGCCAGGGCGGGGGAACTAATGAAAAACTGTTTTTT.

DNA for the CDR3: TGTGCCAGCAGTCTGGGGGGGGCAGGGGGCTTGGAGACCCAGTACTTC. Its translation: CASSLGGAGGLETQYF. The chain carries TRBV2 and TRBJ2-5; D perhaps matches TRBD1 (8 bases). CDR1 and CDR2 from the germline V gene are SNHLY and FYNNEI. The V end lost 5 bases, the J end lost 5 bases, and 21 bases lay between the germline ends. The CDR3 has 16 residues.